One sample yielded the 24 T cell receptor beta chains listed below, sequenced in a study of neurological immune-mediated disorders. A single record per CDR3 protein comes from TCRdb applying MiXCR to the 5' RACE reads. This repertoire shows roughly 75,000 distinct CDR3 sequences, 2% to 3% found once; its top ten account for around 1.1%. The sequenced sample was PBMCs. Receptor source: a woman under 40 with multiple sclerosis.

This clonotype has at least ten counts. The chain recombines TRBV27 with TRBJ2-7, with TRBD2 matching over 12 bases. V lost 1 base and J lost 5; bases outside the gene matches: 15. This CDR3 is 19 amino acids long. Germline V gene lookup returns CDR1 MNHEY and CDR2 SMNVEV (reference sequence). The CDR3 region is CASSLFGIETSGSINEQYF. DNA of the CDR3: TGTGCCAGCAGTTTATTTGGGATCGAGACTAGCGGGAGTATAAACGAGCAGTACTTC.

The CDR3 sequence: CASSLGLVPWDEQFF. As DNA, the CDR3 is TGCGCCAGCAGCTTAGGACTAGTGCCCTGGGATGAGCAGTTCTTC. The chain carries TRBV5-1 and TRBJ2-1, with 7 bases identical to TRBD2. The V segment lost 2 bases and the J segment 8 bases; nucleotides outside the gene matches: 10. The CDR3 has 15 amino acids. CDR1 SGHRS and CDR2 YFSETQ come from the germline V gene. Full variable domain (missing parts from reference TRBV5-1 and TRBJ2-1): KAGVTQTPRYLIKTRGQQVTLSCSPISGHRSVSWYQQTPGQGLQFLFEYFSETQRNKGNFPGRFSGRQFSNSRSEMNVSTLELGDSALYLCASSLGLVPWDEQFFGPGTRLTVL.

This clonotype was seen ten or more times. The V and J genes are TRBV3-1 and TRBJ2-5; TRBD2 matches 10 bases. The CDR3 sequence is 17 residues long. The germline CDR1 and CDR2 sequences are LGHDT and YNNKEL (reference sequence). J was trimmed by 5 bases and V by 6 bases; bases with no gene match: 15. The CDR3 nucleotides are TGTGCCAGCAGGGGTGGAGCGGGAGGGCCCGCGTTGGAGACCCAGTACTTC. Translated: CASRGGAGGPALETQYF.

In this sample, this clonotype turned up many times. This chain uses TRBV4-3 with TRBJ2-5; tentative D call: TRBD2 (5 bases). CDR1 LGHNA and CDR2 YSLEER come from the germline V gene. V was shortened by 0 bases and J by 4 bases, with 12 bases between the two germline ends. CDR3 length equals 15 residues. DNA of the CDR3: TGCGCCAGCAGCCAAGACCGTCTAGCAGGAGAGACCCAGTACTTC. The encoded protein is CASSQDRLAGETQYF.

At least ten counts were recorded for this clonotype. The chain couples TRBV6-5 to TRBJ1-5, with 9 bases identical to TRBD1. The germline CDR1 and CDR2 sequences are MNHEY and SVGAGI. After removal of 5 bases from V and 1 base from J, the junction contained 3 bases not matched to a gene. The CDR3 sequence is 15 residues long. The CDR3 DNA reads TGTGCCAGCAGTAAGGACAGGGGAAGCAATCAGCCCCAGCATTTT. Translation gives CASSKDRGSNQPQHF.

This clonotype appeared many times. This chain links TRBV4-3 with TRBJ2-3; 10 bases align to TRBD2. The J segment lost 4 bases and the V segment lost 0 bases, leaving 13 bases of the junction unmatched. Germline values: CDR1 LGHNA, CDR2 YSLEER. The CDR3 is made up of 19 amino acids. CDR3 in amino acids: CASSQDRVLAGVNPDTQYF. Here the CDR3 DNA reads TGCGCCAGCAGCCAAGACAGGGTTCTAGCGGGAGTGAACCCAGATACGCAGTATTTT.

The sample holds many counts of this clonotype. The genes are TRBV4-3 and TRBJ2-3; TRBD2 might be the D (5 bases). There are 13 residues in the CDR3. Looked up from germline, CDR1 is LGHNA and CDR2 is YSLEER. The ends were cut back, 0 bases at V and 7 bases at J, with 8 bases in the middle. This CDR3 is CASSQDNGNTQYF. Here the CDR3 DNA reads TGCGCCAGCAGCCAAGATAACGGGAATACGCAGTATTTT.

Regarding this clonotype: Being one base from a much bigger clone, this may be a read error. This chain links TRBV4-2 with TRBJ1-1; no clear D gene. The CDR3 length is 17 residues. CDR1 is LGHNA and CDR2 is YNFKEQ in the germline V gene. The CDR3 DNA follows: TGTACCAGCAGCCAAGATTTGGGAGGACGCTTAAGGGCTGAAGCTTTCTTT. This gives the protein CTSSQDLGGRLRAEAFF.

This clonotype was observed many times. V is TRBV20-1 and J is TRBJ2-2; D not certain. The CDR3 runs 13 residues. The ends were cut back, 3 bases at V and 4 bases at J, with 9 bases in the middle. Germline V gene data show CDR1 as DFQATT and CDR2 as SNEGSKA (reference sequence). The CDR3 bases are TGCAGTGCTAGGCAACGGGCCACCGGGGAGCTGTTTTTT. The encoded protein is CSARQRATGELFF.

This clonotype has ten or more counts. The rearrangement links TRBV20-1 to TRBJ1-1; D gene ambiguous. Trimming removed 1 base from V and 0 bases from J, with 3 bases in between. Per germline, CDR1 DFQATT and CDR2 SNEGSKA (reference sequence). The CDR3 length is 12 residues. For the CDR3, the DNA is TGCAGTGCTAGAGGGATGAACACTGAAGCTTTCTTT. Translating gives CSARGMNTEAFF.

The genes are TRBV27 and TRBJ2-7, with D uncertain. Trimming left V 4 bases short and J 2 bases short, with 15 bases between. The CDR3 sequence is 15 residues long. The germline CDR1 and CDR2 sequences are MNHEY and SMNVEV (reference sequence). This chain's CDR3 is CASSSGLSPTYEQYF. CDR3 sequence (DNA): TGTGCCAGCAGTTCTGGGCTCTCCCCGACCTACGAGCAGTACTTC.

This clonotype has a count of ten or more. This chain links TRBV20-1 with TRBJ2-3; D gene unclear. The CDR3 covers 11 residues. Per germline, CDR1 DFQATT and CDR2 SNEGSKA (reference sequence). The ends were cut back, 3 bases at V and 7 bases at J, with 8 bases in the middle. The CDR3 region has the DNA TGCAGTGCTAGTGAAGATTATACGCAGTATTTT. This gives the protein CSASEDYTQYF.

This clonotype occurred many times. CDR3 in DNA: TGTGCCAGCAGCTTGGTCAGCGGGACCTACGAGCAGTACTTC. Protein sequence: CASSLVSGTYEQYF. The chain links TRBV5-5 to TRBJ2-7, with TRBD2 matching over 7 bases. The CDR3 length is 14 residues. Germline CDR1 SGHKS, CDR2 YYEKEE (reference sequence). The ends lost 0 bases at V and 2 bases at J; junction bases unmatched: 2.

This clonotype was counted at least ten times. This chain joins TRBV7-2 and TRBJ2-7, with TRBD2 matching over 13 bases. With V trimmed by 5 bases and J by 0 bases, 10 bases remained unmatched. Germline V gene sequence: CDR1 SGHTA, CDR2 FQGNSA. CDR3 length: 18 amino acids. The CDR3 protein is CASSPGTSGTSISYEQYF. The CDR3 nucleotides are TGTGCCAGCAGCCCCGGGACTAGCGGGACCTCGATCTCCTACGAGCAGTACTTC.

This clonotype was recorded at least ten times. CDR3 protein: CSARDRASGSFGTGELFF. The CDR3 coding sequence is TGCAGTGCTAGAGATAGGGCTAGCGGGAGTTTCGGCACCGGGGAGCTGTTTTTT. The V and J genes are TRBV20-1 and TRBJ2-2, with 10 bases matching TRBD2. The ends lost 0 bases at V and 4 bases at J; junction bases unmatched: 11. CDR1 is DFQATT and CDR2 is SNEGSKA in the germline V gene (reference sequence). This CDR3 spans 18 amino acids.

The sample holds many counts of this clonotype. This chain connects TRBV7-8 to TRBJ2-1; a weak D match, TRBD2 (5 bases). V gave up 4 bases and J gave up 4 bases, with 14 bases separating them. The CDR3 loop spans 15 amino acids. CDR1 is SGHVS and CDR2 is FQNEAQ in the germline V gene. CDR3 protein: CASSYPRLSYNEQFF. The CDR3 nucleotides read TGTGCCAGCAGCTACCCCCGACTATCTTACAATGAGCAGTTCTTC.

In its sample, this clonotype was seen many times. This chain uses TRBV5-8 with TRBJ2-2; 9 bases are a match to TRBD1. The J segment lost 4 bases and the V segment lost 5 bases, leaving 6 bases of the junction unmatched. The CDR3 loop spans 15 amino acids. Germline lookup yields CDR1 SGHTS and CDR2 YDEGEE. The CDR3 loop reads CASSSGTGFTGELFF. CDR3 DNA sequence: TGTGCCAGCAGTTCCGGGACAGGGTTCACCGGGGAGCTGTTTTTT.

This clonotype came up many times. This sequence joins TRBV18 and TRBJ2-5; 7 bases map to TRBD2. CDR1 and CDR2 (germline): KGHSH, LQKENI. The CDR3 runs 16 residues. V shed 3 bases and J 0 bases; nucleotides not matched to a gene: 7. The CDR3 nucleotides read TGTGCCAGCTCACCGTTGACTAGCAGTAACCAAGAGACCCAGTACTTC. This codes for CASSPLTSSNQETQYF.

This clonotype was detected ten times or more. The CDR3 protein is CASSSAFASGRRNEQFF. The CDR3 DNA reads as TGTGCCAGCAGTTCGGCTTTTGCTAGCGGGAGGCGGAATGAGCAGTTCTTC. The chain has TRBV27 and TRBJ2-1; TRBD2 matches 11 bases. The J segment lost 7 bases and the V segment lost 4 bases, leaving 12 bases of the junction unmatched. The germline gives CDR1 MNHEY, CDR2 SMNVEV (reference sequence). This CDR3 is 17 amino acids long.

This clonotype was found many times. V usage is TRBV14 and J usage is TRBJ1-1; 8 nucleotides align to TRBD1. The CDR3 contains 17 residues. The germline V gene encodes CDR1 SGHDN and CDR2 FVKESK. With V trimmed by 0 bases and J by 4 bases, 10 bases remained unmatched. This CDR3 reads CASSQDKGQGIGTEAFF. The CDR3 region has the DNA TGTGCCAGCAGCCAAGATAAAGGACAGGGAATCGGCACTGAAGCTTTCTTT.

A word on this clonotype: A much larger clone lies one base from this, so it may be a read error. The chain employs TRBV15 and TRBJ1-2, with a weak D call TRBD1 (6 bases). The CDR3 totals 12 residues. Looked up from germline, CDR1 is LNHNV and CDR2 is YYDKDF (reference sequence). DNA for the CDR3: TGTGCCAACAGCAGTTCGACAGGACGCTACACCTTC. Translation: CANSSSTGRYTF.

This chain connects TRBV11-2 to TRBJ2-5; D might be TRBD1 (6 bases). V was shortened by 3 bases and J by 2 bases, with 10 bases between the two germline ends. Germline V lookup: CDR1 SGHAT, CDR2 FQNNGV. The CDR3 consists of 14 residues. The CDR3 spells CASSFGQRQETQYF. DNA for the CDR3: TGTGCCAGCAGCTTCGGACAGCGACAAGAGACCCAGTACTTC.

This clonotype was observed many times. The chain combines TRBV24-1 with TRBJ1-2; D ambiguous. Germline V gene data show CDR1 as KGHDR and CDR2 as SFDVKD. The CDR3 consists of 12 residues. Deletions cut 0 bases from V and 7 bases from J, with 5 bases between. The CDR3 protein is CATSDLEGGYTF. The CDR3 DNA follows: TGTGCCACCAGTGATTTGGAGGGTGGCTACACCTTC.

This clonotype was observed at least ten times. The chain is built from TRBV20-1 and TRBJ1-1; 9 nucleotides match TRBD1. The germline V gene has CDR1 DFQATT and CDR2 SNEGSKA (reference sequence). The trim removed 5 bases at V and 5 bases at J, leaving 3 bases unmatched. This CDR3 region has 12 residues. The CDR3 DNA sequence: TGCAGTGCTGGGGGGACAGGGACTGAAGCTTTCTTT. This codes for CSAGGTGTEAFF.